This T cell receptor beta chain derives from a study of blood T cell repertoires in COVID-19. About the research overall: Italy, Spain and the United States were the sources of the convalescent and acute COVID-19 samples. Sample material is recorded as cDNA or gDNA derived from T cells, B-cell-depleted T cells, or PBMCs.

Original methodology: Estimation of nucleated cell counts was performed using reference gene primer amplification. The repertoire was sequenced with immunoSEQ multiplex PCR; TCRdb's copy has only in-frame clones and lacks some. For V, J and clone size, that table is used; D and trimming come from the DNA. The data show over 50,000 clones, around 93% seen once. This CDR3 is built from 17 residues. The ends were cut back, 4 bases at V and 9 bases at J, with 24 bases in the middle. Germline loops: CDR1 KGHDR, CDR2 SFDVKD. Sequencing was carried out using peripheral blood. The rearrangement joins TRBV24-1 to TRBJ1-5, with D perhaps matching TRBD1 (6 bases). The receptor was isolated from a woman aged 55-75 years with active or convalescent COVID-19. The CDR3 region is CATSETPGTGIQGPQHF. CDR3 DNA: TGTGCCACCAGTGAAACGCCGGGTACAGGGATCCAAGGGCCCCAGCATTTT.